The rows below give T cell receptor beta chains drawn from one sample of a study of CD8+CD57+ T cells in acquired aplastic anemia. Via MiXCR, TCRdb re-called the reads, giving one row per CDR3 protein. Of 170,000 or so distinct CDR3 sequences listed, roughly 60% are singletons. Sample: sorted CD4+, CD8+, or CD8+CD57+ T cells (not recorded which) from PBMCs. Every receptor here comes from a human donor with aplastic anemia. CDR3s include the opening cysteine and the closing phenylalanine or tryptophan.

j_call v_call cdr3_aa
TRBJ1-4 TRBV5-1 CASSLGGTNEKLFF
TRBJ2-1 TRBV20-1 CSARDDGTSGVSSYNEQFF
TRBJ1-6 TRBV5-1 CASSLGQNNSPLHF
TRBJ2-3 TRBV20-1 CSARSGGGADTQYF
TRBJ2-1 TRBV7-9 CASSSLAGVYNEQFF
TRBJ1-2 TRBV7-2 CASSFSPSPNYGYTF
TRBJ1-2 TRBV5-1 CASSLAGQDPYGYTF
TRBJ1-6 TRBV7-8 CASSTKLDSPLHF
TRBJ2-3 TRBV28 CASSTRTDTQYF
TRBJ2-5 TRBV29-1 CSGALRRLAGRDAQYF
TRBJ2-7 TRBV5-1 CASSLDPGGNYEQYF
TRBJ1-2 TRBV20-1 CSASGGRDYGYTF
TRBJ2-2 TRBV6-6 CAGLAEGRGELFF
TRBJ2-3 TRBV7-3 CASSLGASTDTQYF
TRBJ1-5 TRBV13 CASSSREFRDRGIVDTSSTSGPF
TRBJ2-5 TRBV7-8 CASSSGLAGRAGETQYF
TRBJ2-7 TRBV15 CATSPRTGSGYEQYF
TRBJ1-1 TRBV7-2 CASSFTENTEAFF
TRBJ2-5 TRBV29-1 CSVIPVGQQETQYF
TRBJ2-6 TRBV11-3 CASSLYSGSGANVLTF